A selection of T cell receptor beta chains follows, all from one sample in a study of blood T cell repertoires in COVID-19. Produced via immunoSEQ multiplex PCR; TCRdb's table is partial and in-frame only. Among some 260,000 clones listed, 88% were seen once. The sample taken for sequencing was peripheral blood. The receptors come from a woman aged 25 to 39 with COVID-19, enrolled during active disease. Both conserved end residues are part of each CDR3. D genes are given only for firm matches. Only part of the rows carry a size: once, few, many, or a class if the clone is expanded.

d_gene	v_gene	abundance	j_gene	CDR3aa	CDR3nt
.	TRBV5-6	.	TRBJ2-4	CASSSLRGAAKNIQYF	TGTGCCAGCAGCTCACTCAGGGGGGCGGCCAAAAACATTCAGTACTTC
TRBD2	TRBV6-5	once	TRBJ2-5	CASILAGVLQETQYF	TGTGCCAGCATACTAGCGGGGGTCCTCCAAGAGACCCAGTACTTC
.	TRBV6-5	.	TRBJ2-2	CASSLRGGTTGELFF	TGTGCCAGCAGTTTGAGGGGGGGGACCACCGGGGAGCTGTTTTTT
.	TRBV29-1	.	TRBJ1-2	CSVEGRGLDYGYTF	TGCAGCGTTGAAGGGCGAGGACTGGACTATGGCTACACCTTC
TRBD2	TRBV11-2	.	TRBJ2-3	CASSLGLAEDTQYF	TGTGCCAGCAGCTTAGGACTAGCCGAAGATACGCAGTATTTT
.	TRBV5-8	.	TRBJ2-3	CASSLGGNRRTDTQYF	TGTGCCAGCAGCCTTGGTGGCAACCGGAGAACAGATACGCAGTATTTT
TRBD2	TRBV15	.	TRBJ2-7	CATSRLRGSSYEQYF	TGTGCCACCAGCAGGCTCCGCGGGAGCTCCTACGAGCAGTACTTC
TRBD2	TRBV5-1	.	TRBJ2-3	CASSSLAGGTTTDTQYF	TGCGCCAGCAGCTCACTAGCGGGGGGGACTACCACAGATACGCAGTATTTT
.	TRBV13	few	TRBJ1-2	CASSSRDKPIYGYTF	TGTGCCAGCAGCTCCCGGGACAAACCTATCTATGGCTACACCTTC
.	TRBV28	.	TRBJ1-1	CASSWDILGSDTEAFF	TGTGCCAGCAGTTGGGACATTCTCGGGTCCGACACTGAAGCTTTCTTT
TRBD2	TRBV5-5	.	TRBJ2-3	CASSITSGGTDTQYF	TGTGCCAGCAGCATAACTAGCGGGGGAACAGATACGCAGTATTTT
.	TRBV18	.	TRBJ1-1	CASSPESITEAFF	TGTGCCAGCTCACCCGAATCTATCACTGAAGCTTTCTTT
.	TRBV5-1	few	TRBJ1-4	CASSSATGNNEKLFF	TGCGCCAGCAGCTCAGCAACGGGGAATAATGAAAAACTGTTTTTT
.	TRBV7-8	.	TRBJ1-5	CASSFYSNQPQHF	TGTGCCAGCAGTTTCTATAGCAATCAGCCCCAGCATTTT
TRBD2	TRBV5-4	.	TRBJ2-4	CATRPGGVDIQYF	TGTGCCACCCGGCCGGGGGGAGTCGACATTCAGTACTTC
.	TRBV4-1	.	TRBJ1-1	CASSQEREENTEAFF	TGCGCCAGCAGCCAAGAGCGGGAGGAGAACACTGAAGCTTTCTTT
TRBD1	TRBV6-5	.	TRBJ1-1	CASRYRTGRQNTEAFF	TGTGCCAGCAGATACCGGACAGGGCGTCAGAACACTGAAGCTTTCTTT
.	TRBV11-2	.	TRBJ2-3	CASSFGDSWGDTQYF	TGTGCCAGCAGCTTTGGGGACTCGTGGGGAGATACGCAGTATTTT
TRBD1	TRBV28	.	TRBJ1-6	CASKPGQGIAPLHF	TGTGCCAGCAAGCCGGGACAGGGAATTGCACCCCTCCACTTT
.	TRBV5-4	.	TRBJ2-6	CATQGSSGANVLTF	TGTGCCACCCAGGGCAGCTCTGGGGCCAACGTCCTGACTTTC
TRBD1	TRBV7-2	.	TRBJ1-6	CASSLVGTRDRGSPLHF	TGTGCCAGCAGCTTAGTAGGAACCCGGGACAGGGGTTCACCCCTCCACTTT
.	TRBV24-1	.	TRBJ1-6	CATSDTDSNSPLHF	TGTGCCACCAGTGATACGGACAGTAATTCACCCCTCCACTTT
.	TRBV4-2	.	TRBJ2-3	CASSHRSGSTDTQYF	TGTGCCAGCAGCCATCGCTCGGGTAGCACAGATACGCAGTATTTT
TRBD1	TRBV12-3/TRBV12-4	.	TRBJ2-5	CASSLTGEETQYF	TGTGCCAGCAGTTTGACAGGGGAAGAGACCCAGTACTTC
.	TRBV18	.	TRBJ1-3	CASSPSAGISSGNTIYF	TGTGCCAGCTCACCGTCGGCAGGGATAAGCTCTGGAAACACCATATATTTT
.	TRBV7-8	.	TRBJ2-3	CASSLAGWQGTNTQYF	TGTGCCAGCAGCTTAGCGGGATGGCAGGGAACAAATACGCAGTATTTT
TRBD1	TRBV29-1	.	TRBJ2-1	CSVDGPGGWTNEQFF	TGCAGCGTTGATGGGCCAGGGGGCTGGACGAATGAGCAGTTCTTC
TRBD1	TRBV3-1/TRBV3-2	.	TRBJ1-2	CASSQVLGTANYGYTF	TGTGCCAGCAGCCAAGTCCTCGGGACAGCCAACTATGGCTACACCTTC
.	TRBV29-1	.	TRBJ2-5	CSVEGERNTARLETQYF	TGCAGCGTTGAGGGTGAGAGAAACACCGCGCGGTTGGAGACCCAGTACTTC
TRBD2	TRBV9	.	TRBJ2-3	CASNSGSPDTQYF	TGTGCCAGCAACAGCGGGAGTCCAGATACGCAGTATTTT
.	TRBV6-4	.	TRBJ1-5	CASSVDRDQPQHF	TGTGCCAGCAGTGTGGACAGAGACCAGCCCCAGCATTTT
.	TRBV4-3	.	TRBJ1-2	CASSQDHRENYGYTF	TGCGCCAGCAGCCAAGATCACAGGGAAAACTATGGCTACACCTTC
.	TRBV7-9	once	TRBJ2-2	CASSKIPGTGELFF	TGTGCCAGCAGCAAAATCCCGGGCACCGGGGAGCTGTTTTTT
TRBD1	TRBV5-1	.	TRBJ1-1	CASSLDRGEGTEAFF	TGCGCCAGCAGCTTGGACAGGGGGGAAGGCACTGAAGCTTTCTTT
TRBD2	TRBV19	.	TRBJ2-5	CASSSASGDPITQYF	TGTGCCAGTAGTTCGGCTAGCGGGGACCCCATTACCCAGTACTTC
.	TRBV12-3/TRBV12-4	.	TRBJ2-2	CASSPSSPGELFF	TGTGCCAGCAGTCCCTCCTCCCCCGGGGAGCTGTTTTTT
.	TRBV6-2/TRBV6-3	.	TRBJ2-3	CASSLADTQYF	TGTGCCAGCAGTTTGGCCGATACGCAGTATTTT
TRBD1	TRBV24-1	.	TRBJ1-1	CATSDPGQGAEAFF	TGTGCCACCAGTGATCCTGGACAGGGAGCTGAAGCTTTCTTT
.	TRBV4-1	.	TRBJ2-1	CASSLQGQGGEQFF	TGCGCCAGCAGCCTACAAGGGCAGGGCGGCGAGCAGTTCTTC
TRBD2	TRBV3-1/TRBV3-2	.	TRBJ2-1	CASSHQTSGKFYNEQFF	TGTGCCAGCAGCCATCAGACTAGCGGGAAATTCTACAATGAGCAGTTCTTC
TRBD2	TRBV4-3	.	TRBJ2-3	CASSQDGEGKWNGTDTQYF	TGCGCCAGCAGCCAAGATGGGGAGGGTAAATGGAATGGCACAGATACGCAGTATTTT
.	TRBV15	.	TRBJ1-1	CATSRGAGVRRAFF	TGTGCCACCAGCAGAGGGGCAGGGGTACGGCGGGCTTTCTTT
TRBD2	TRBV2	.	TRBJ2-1	CATKGGLAGVPSYNEQFF	TGTGCCACCAAAGGGGGGCTAGCGGGGGTTCCCTCCTACAATGAGCAGTTCTTC
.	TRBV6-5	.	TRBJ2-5	CASSYSKSPGVETQYF	TGTGCCAGCAGTTACTCGAAAAGTCCGGGGGTAGAGACCCAGTACTTC
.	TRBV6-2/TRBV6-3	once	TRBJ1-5	CASSHGTGPREPQHF	TGTGCCAGCAGTCACGGAACAGGGCCCCGGGAGCCCCAGCATTTT
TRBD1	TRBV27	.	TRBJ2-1	CASSFQGASPEQFF	TGTGCCAGCAGTTTCCAGGGGGCGTCCCCCGAGCAGTTCTTC
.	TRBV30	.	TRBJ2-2	CAWSVVGGAHTGELFF	TGTGCCTGGAGTGTAGTTGGGGGGGCCCACACCGGGGAGCTGTTTTTT
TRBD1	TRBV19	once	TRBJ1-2	CASIGTGNGYTF	TGTGCCAGTATAGGGACAGGGAATGGCTACACCTTC